This paragraph reports one T cell receptor (beta chain). Its target is not known. This likely came from a read error, as a far larger clone is one base away. Since no conserved phenylalanine or tryptophan closes the CDR3, a read error is the likely cause. Other DNA sequences in this specimen translate into the identical CDR3. PCR employed 60 Vbeta and 13 Jbeta primers. The repertoire was sequenced with immunoSEQ multiplex PCR; TCRdb's copy has only in-frame clones and lacks some. The sample includes around 50,000 clones, around 68% of them seen just once. The sample is drawn from a study of cytomegalovirus exposure and HLA in healthy donors. Germline V gives CDR1 SQVTM, CDR2 ANQGSEA. V gave up 4 bases and J gave up 5 bases; unmatched junction bases: 10. This CDR3 has 14 amino acids. Study-wide points: Previously analyzed data showed that most TCR beta V segments were productive at a frequency of about 87% or about 30%. Equally common other TCR beta chains were less clonally expanded than HLA-associated ones, a later analysis found.

Sequenced: PBMCs. The chain uses TRBV29-1 and TRBJ2-7; 8 bases line up with TRBD2. The sequence came from a man younger than 40 in good health and CMV-seronegative. The CDR3 loop is CSVVYGTRGDEQYC. DNA of the CDR3: TGCAGCGTTGTGTACGGGACTAGAGGCGACGAGCAGTACTGC.